One and the same sample provided the 17 T cell receptor beta chains below, sequenced in a study of blood T cells in healthy people across ages. Together with a sample-barcoded 5' primer, a J-beta primer mix was included in a second PCR lasting about 7 to 11 cycles. TCRdb redid the calling of the 5' RACE reads with MiXCR, one entry per CDR3 protein. This sample carries around 1,000,000 distinct CDR3 sequences, less than 45% of them seen once, and the ten largest clones take 10% to 15%. Sequenced input: blood. Every receptor here comes from a man aged 18 to 30 in good health.

The V and J genes are TRBV9 and TRBJ2-5; maybe TRBD2 (6 bases). The J call may be faulty, since TRBJ2-7 better matches the DNA end. The CDR3 is 14 residues long. In germline, CDR1 is SGDLS, CDR2 YYNGEE. CDR3 amino acids: CASSVEAGPDEQYF. The CDR3 nucleotides read TGTGCCAGCAGCGTAGAAGCGGGCCCTGACGAGCAGTACTTC.

This chain joins TRBV7-2 and TRBJ2-1; the D gene is possibly TRBD2 (5 bases). The end of the DNA is better explained by TRBJ2-7, so the J call may be wrong. The CDR3 has 15 residues. Germline assignment: CDR1 SGHTA and CDR2 FQGNSA. The CDR3 coding sequence is TGTGCCAGCAGCTTAGCTATCGCGGGTTACAATGAGCAGTACTTC. Its protein product is CASSLAIAGYNEQYF.

This clonotype was observed a handful of times. The chain joins TRBV4-3 to TRBJ1-2, with D perhaps matching TRBD1 (6 bases). CDR3 length: 15 amino acids. V dropped 1 base and J dropped 5 bases, with 14 bases sitting between them. Germline-derived CDR1 and CDR2 are LGHNA and YSLEER. This CDR3 is CASSQAQTGLYGYTF. Written as DNA, the CDR3 is TGCGCCAGCAGCCAAGCTCAGACAGGCTTATATGGCTACACCTTC.

The chain has TRBV27 and TRBJ1-2, with D uncertain. Trimming removed 0 bases from V and 3 bases from J, with 11 bases in between. This CDR3 region has 15 residues. Germline-derived CDR1 and CDR2 are MNHEY and SMNVEV (reference sequence). The CDR3 DNA reads TGTGCCAGCAGTTTATCTAAACTTGGGGACTATGGCTACACCTTC. Its protein is CASSLSKLGDYGYTF.

In this sample, this clonotype turned up many times. The V call is TRBV6-6, the J call TRBJ1-1; D possibly corresponds to TRBD1 (6 bases). CDR3 length equals 11 residues. The V gene lost 4 bases and the J gene lost 10 bases, with 10 bases spanning the gap. CDR1 is MNHNY and CDR2 is SVGAGI in the germline V gene (reference sequence). The CDR3 is CASSLQGGAFF. For the CDR3, the DNA is TGTGCCAGCAGTTTACAGGGAGGAGCTTTCTTT.

The chain joins TRBV5-1 to TRBJ2-5, with D unclear. From germline, CDR1 is SGHRS and CDR2 YFSETQ. V lost 2 bases and J 2 bases, leaving 16 bases between the germline ends. CDR3 length equals 16 residues. CDR3 region: CASSLYEAGQQETQYF. The CDR3 bases are TGCGCCAGCAGCTTATACGAGGCAGGTCAACAAGAGACCCAGTACTTC.

This chain links TRBV2 with TRBJ1-1; D call uncertain. The CDR3 consists of 14 residues. Germline-derived CDR1 and CDR2 are SNHLY and FYNNEI. Trimming cost V 4 bases and J 0 bases, with 9 bases left between them. The CDR3 nucleotides are TGTGCCAGCAGTGTAGAGGCCATGAACACTGAAGCTTTCTTT. Protein: CASSVEAMNTEAFF.

This chain connects TRBV10-3 to TRBJ1-2; D not certain. CDR3 length equals 16 residues. Per germline, CDR1 ENHRY and CDR2 SYGVKD. The V gene lost 11 bases and the J gene lost 0 bases, with 22 bases spanning the gap. The CDR3 bases are TGTGCCCCGGGATTTTTTTTCGAAATAACTAACTATGGCTACACCTTC. Its protein is CAPGFFFEITNYGYTF.

The genes are TRBV27 and TRBJ1-5; D is possibly TRBD1 (5 bases). The CDR3 is 14 amino acids. Trimming removed 4 bases at V and 6 bases at J, with 13 bases between. The V gene's germline CDR1 is MNHEY and CDR2 SMNVEV (reference sequence). CDR3 sequence: CASSSSGLSQPQHF. Written as DNA, the CDR3 is TGTGCCAGCAGTTCCTCAGGGTTAAGTCAGCCCCAGCATTTT.

The V call is TRBV28, the J call TRBJ1-1; the D is unclear. The CDR3 runs 14 residues. V was trimmed by 1 base and J by 4 bases, leaving 10 bases between them. Looked up from germline, CDR1 is MDHEN and CDR2 is SYDVKM. CDR3 sequence (DNA): TGTGCCAGCAGTTTATCAAATGGAGGCACTGAAGCTTTCTTT. Amino acids: CASSLSNGGTEAFF.

The chain joins TRBV7-9 to TRBJ1-1; no reliable D call. This CDR3 is 15 amino acids long. Germline loops: CDR1 SEHNR, CDR2 FQNEAQ (reference sequence). Trimming removed 5 bases from V and 1 base from J, with 14 bases in between. The chain's CDR3 is CASSLYSFSNTEAFF. DNA of the CDR3: TGTGCCAGCAGCCTCTACAGTTTTTCGAACACTGAAGCTTTCTTT.

The chain carries TRBV25-1 and TRBJ2-7, with D uncertain. CDR1 and CDR2 (germline): MGHDK, SYGVNS. The CDR3 contains 14 residues. Trimming cost V 3 bases and J 3 bases, with 12 bases left between them. CDR3 nucleotide sequence: TGTGCCAGCAGTGATTCTGGGTTGTTCTACGAGCAGTACTTC. Amino acids: CASSDSGLFYEQYF.

This clonotype was detected only a few times. The chain carries TRBV28 and TRBJ2-5, with D perhaps matching TRBD1 or TRBD2 (5 bases each). The V end was cut by 3 bases, the J end by 1 base, with 12 bases between. Germline-derived CDR1 and CDR2 are MDHEN and SYDVKM. The CDR3 has 15 amino acids. The CDR3 protein is CASSFAGTGQETQYF. CDR3 DNA: TGTGCCAGCAGTTTCGCGGGTACAGGCCAAGAGACCCAGTACTTC.

This clonotype showed up just once. The chain employs TRBV20-1 and TRBJ1-6, with 8 bases identical to TRBD1. V lost 6 bases and J lost 7; bases outside the gene matches: 14. The CDR3 runs 16 residues. CDR1 is DFQATT, CDR2 SNEGSKA, per germline (reference sequence). CDR3 sequence (DNA): TGCAGTGCCAACTCGGGGACAGGAACTCGAAATTCACCCCTCCACTTT. Its protein product is CSANSGTGTRNSPLHF.

A note on this clonotype: A much more abundant neighbour one base away suggests this may be a read error. This CDR3 reads CASSVLDRGSPLHF. The CDR3 nucleotides read TGTGCCAGCAGTGTCCTCGACAGGGGCTCACCCCTCCACTTT. The chain links TRBV6-2 or TRBV6-3 to TRBJ1-6, with TRBD1 identical over 8 bases. The CDR3 runs to 14 residues. Germline V lookup: CDR1 MNHEY, CDR2 SVGEGT. After removal of 5 bases from V and 10 bases from J, the junction contained 7 bases not matched to a gene.

V and J are TRBV19 and TRBJ1-5, with D unclear. From germline, CDR1 is LNHDA and CDR2 SQIVND (reference sequence). V was pared by 7 bases and J by 3 bases, with 13 bases between. The CDR3 totals 14 residues. The CDR3 bases are TGTGCCAGTACCATCCTAGAAGACAATCAGCCCCAGCATTTT. It encodes CASTILEDNQPQHF.

The V and J genes are TRBV3-1 and TRBJ2-1; no firm D call. V shed 0 bases and J shed 5 bases, with 17 bases lying between them. The CDR3 is made up of 17 amino acids. Germline CDR1 LGHDT, CDR2 YNNKEL (reference sequence). The CDR3 is CASSQEGPIRPNNEQFF. CDR3 sequence (DNA): TGTGCCAGCAGCCAAGAAGGTCCTATCAGGCCTAACAATGAGCAGTTCTTC.